This is a list of T cell receptor beta chains from one sample in a study of metastatic and nonmetastatic thyroid tumors. TCRdb re-analyzed the PCR reads through MiXCR. The repertoire has more than 85,000 clones, less than 10% of them found once; the top ten carry 8.8%. Sequencing input: blood. These TCRs come from a female donor with papillary thyroid cancer or a benign thyroid nodule (not recorded which). Some clones in this sample may be carry-over from other donors' samples. CDR3s include the opening cysteine and the closing phenylalanine or tryptophan. Fields, in order: D gene, clone size, J gene, V gene, CDR3 DNA, CDR3 protein. D genes are given only for firm matches. Only part of the rows carry a size: once, few, many, or a class if the clone is expanded.

>.|many|TRBJ1-1|TRBV27
TGTGCCAGCACCGGCGGGGGGTCCACTGAAGCTTTCTTT
CASTGGGSTEAFF
>TRBD2|.|TRBJ2-7|TRBV20-1
TGCAGTGCTCTGAACCTAGCGGGGGGCGGGGACGAGCAGTACTTC
CSALNLAGGGDEQYF
>TRBD2|few|TRBJ2-7|TRBV28
TGTGCCAGCAGCCCCGCTAGCGGGGCCTACGAGCAGTACTTC
CASSPASGAYEQYF
>.|many|TRBJ1-5|TRBV4-1
TGCGCCAGCAGCCAAGGTCGGGGGGTAGGTCAGCCCCAGCATTTT
CASSQGRGVGQPQHF
>.|many|TRBJ1-1|TRBV20-1
TGCAGTGCTAAAACGGGTCGGAGGGACACTGAAGCTTTCTTT
CSAKTGRRDTEAFF
>.|many|TRBJ1-5|TRBV15
TGTGCCACCAGCAGAGATAAGTTTGGGAATCAGCCCCAGCATTTT
CATSRDKFGNQPQHF
>.|many|TRBJ2-1|TRBV18
TGTGCCAGCGCCAGCAACAATGAGCAGTTCTTC
CASASNNEQFF
>.|many|TRBJ1-5|TRBV27
TGTGCCAGCAGTTTAGAGTGGGGGGTCACTCAGCCCCAGCATTTT
CASSLEWGVTQPQHF
>TRBD1|.|TRBJ1-6|TRBV6-2/TRBV6-3
TGTGCCAGCAGTTCCGGGACAGGGATTCCCGGGGATTCACCCCTCCACTTT
CASSSGTGIPGDSPLHF
>.|many|TRBJ2-7|TRBV6-1
TGTGCCAGCAGCCAGACAGGCTACGAGCAGTACTTC
CASSQTGYEQYF
>.|.|TRBJ1-5|TRBV5-6
TGTGCCAGCAGCTTGGCGGGGGGGCGCCAGCCCCAGCATTTT
CASSLAGGRQPQHF
>.|many|TRBJ2-5|TRBV19
TGTGCCAGTAGTCGCCGTAGCAGCCAAGAGACCCAGTACTTC
CASSRRSSQETQYF
>.|many|TRBJ1-3|TRBV7-8
TGTGCCAGCAGCTTAGCGCCGGGAGGGGCGGGTGGAAACACCATATATTTT
CASSLAPGGAGGNTIYF
>.|many|TRBJ2-4|TRBV4-2
TGTGCCAGCAGCCAAGACATTCACGGAAACATTCAGTACTTC
CASSQDIHGNIQYF
>.|many|TRBJ2-7|TRBV2
TGTGCCAGCACAGGGGGGGACCGTTACGAGCAGTACTTC
CASTGGDRYEQYF
>.|many|TRBJ1-4|TRBV15
TGTGCCACCAGCAGAGCCCGGAATAATGAAAAACTGTTTTTT
CATSRARNNEKLFF
>.|.|TRBJ1-6|TRBV12-5
TGTGCTAGTGCCGGGACGACGGACGGACCCTATAATTCACCCCTCCACTTT
CASAGTTDGPYNSPLHF
>.|few|TRBJ2-5|TRBV5-6
TGTGCCAGCAGCTTAGGGGGTACCGAGACCCAGTACTTC
CASSLGGTETQYF
>TRBD1|many|TRBJ1-1|TRBV5-1
TGCGCCAGCAGCTTGGCCGACAGGGGGACTGAAGCTTTCTTT
CASSLADRGTEAFF
>.|few|TRBJ1-2|TRBV12-3/TRBV12-4
TGTGCCAGCAGTTTACAGGGAGAGAACTATTGCTACACCTTC
CASSLQGENYCYTF
>TRBD2|.|TRBJ2-7|TRBV10-3
TGTGCCACCGGACTAGCGGGAGGGCAGTTCTGGCAAGGCGAGCAGTACTTC
CATGLAGGQFWQGEQYF
>.|many|TRBJ2-2|TRBV12-3/TRBV12-4
TGTGCCAGCAGGCGACAGATAAACACCGGGGAGCTGTTTTTT
CASRRQINTGELFF
>.|.|TRBJ2-7|TRBV20-1
TGCAGTGCTAGAGATATCTTCGGACTCAGCTCCTACGAGCAGTACTTC
CSARDIFGLSSYEQYF
>.|.|TRBJ1-1|TRBV18
TGTGCCAGCTCACCACGAGGGGCTGGTGAAGCTTTCTTT
CASSPRGAGEAFF
>.|few|TRBJ2-7|TRBV9
TGTGCCAGCAGCGCAGGACAGTCGCCTGCCTTAGAGCAGTACTTC
CASSAGQSPALEQYF
>TRBD2|many|TRBJ2-5|TRBV20-1
TGCAGTGCTGACAGACTAGCGGGACAGGAGACCCAGTACTTC
CSADRLAGQETQYF
>.|many|TRBJ1-2|TRBV6-2/TRBV6-3
TGTGCCAGCAGATCCCCAGGGAAAGGGAAAGGCTACACCTTC
CASRSPGKGKGYTF
>.|many|TRBJ2-7|TRBV2
TGTGCCAGCAGACGATCGGAGATTTTAAGCTCCTACGAGCAGTACTTC
CASRRSEILSSYEQYF
>.|.|TRBJ1-3|TRBV3-1
TGTGCCAGCAGCTTGTCTGGAAACACCATATATTTT
CASSLSGNTIYF
>.|many|TRBJ2-7|TRBV27
TGTGCCAGCAGCGAGGCCCGGCGCCGCGAGCAGTACTTC
CASSEARRREQYF
>TRBD1|few|TRBJ1-2|TRBV19
TGTGCCAGTAGTACAGCCGGGACAGGGTCCTATGGCTACACCTTC
CASSTAGTGSYGYTF
>.|many|TRBJ1-5|TRBV28
TGTGCCAGCAGTTTATCCCAGGGAAGGGCTCAGCCCCAGCATTTT
CASSLSQGRAQPQHF
>.|many|TRBJ1-1|TRBV18
TGTGCCAGCTCACCAGGGGAGAACACTGAAGCTTTCTTT
CASSPGENTEAFF
>.|.|TRBJ2-7|TRBV12-3/TRBV12-4
TGTGCCAGCAGTCCCGAGACGACAGGTACCTCCGAGCAGAACTTC
CASSPETTGTSEQNF
>.|few|TRBJ2-7|TRBV3-1
TGTGCCAGCAGCCAAGACAGGGAGAGAACTAGGCAGTACTTC
CASSQDRERTRQYF
>TRBD2|many|TRBJ2-5|TRBV5-4
TGTGCCAGCAGCTTCAGCGGGGGGGCCAGGGAGACCCAGTACTTC
CASSFSGGARETQYF
>TRBD1|.|TRBJ2-5|TRBV29-1
TGCAGCGTGGGACAGGGTGGAAGGGAGACCCAGTACTTC
CSVGQGGRETQYF
>.|many|TRBJ2-7|TRBV6-2/TRBV6-3
TGTGCCAGCAACCTTAGCTCCTACGAGCAGTACTTC
CASNLSSYEQYF
>.|few|TRBJ1-6|TRBV6-2/TRBV6-3
TGTGCCAGCAGCCTGGTCAGGAGCTCCTATAATTCACCCCTCCACTTT
CASSLVRSSYNSPLHF
>TRBD2|few|TRBJ2-1|TRBV10-3
TGTGCCATCAGTGGGGGGGGACTCTACAATGAGCAGTTCTTC
CAISGGGLYNEQFF
>TRBD1|many|TRBJ2-7|TRBV28
TGTGCCAGCACTTTCCGGGACAGAGCTTATTACGAGCAGTACTTC
CASTFRDRAYYEQYF
>TRBD2|many|TRBJ2-7|TRBV9
TGTGCCAGCAGCGCCGGACTAGAAGGGAGCGAGCAGTACTTC
CASSAGLEGSEQYF
>.|many|TRBJ1-3|TRBV12-3/TRBV12-4
TGTGCCAGCAGCTCGGGGGTAAGGGGTGGAAACACCATATATTTT
CASSSGVRGGNTIYF
>.|many|TRBJ1-2|TRBV29-1
TGCAGCGTTGAAGAGGGTGAGAACGGTGGCTACACCTTC
CSVEEGENGGYTF
>.|many|TRBJ1-4|TRBV12-3/TRBV12-4
TGTGCCAGCAGTTTCGGTGGGAGGGAAACTAATGAAAAACTGTTTTTT
CASSFGGRETNEKLFF
>TRBD1|many|TRBJ2-2|TRBV12-3/TRBV12-4
TGTGCCAGCAAAGACAGGGTCGCCGGGGAGCTGTTTTTT
CASKDRVAGELFF
>TRBD1|many|TRBJ1-1|TRBV4-1
TGCGCCAGCAGCCCACAGGGGGCGCTCACTGAAGCTTTCTTT
CASSPQGALTEAFF
>.|many|TRBJ1-3|TRBV28
TGTGCCAGCAGAAGGACGCGAGAAAACACCATATATTTT
CASRRTRENTIYF
>.|many|TRBJ2-1|TRBV6-5
TGTGCCAGCAGTTATGAGGCAGGGGGGTTGGGGCAGTTCTTC
CASSYEAGGLGQFF